Following are 15 T cell receptor beta chains from one sample sequenced in a study of cytomegalovirus exposure and HLA in healthy donors. In the PCR, 60 Vbeta and 13 Jbeta primers were used. Sequenced by immunoSEQ multiplex PCR; TCRdb stores in-frame clones only, minus some. This sample has approximately 150,000 clones, with roughly 80% found just once. The specimen sequenced was PBMCs. The origin of the receptors is a male donor in good health and CMV-seronegative.

This clone appeared a single time. In DNA form, the CDR3 reads TGCGCCAGCAGAACCAGCGGGGGAGCGAACACCGGGGAGCTGTTTTTT. Translation: CASRTSGGANTGELFF. J is TRBJ2-2 and V is TRBV10-2; 8 nucleotides match TRBD2. Losses at the gene ends were 6 bases for V and 0 bases for J; bases not matched to a gene: 6. CDR1 is WSHSY and CDR2 is SAAADI in the germline V gene. The CDR3 contains 16 residues.

V and J are TRBV7-9 and TRBJ2-2, with 7 positions matching TRBD1. With 5 bases clipped from V and 1 base from J, the junction kept 4 bases outside the gene matches. This CDR3 is 15 amino acids long. The germline gives CDR1 SEHNR, CDR2 FQNEAQ (reference sequence). The CDR3 here is CASSLRQGNTGELFF. CDR3 nucleotide sequence: TGTGCCAGCAGCCTGAGACAGGGGAACACCGGGGAGCTGTTTTTT. Full variable domain (rest looked up from reference TRBV7-9 and TRBJ2-2): DTGVSQNPRHKITKRGQNVTFRCDPISEHNRLYWYRQTLGQGPEFLTYFQNEAQLEKSRLLSDRFSAERPKGSFSTLEIQRTEQGDSAMYLCASSLRQGNTGELFFGEGSRLTVL.

This chain links TRBV5-5 with TRBJ1-5; D gene uncertain. The CDR3 is made up of 11 amino acids. Germline V gene lookup returns CDR1 SGHKS and CDR2 YYEKEE (reference sequence). V was cut by 0 bases and J by 7 bases, with 2 bases left in between. CDR3 coding DNA: TGTGCCAGCAGCTTGGTACAGCCCCAGCATTTT. It is translated as CASSLVQPQHF.

V is TRBV5-5 and J is TRBJ1-5; tentatively, D is TRBD1 (6 bases). V was trimmed by 0 bases and J by 2 bases, leaving 12 bases between them. The length of the CDR3 is 16 residues. Looked up from germline, CDR1 is SGHKS and CDR2 is YYEKEE (reference sequence). The CDR3 protein is CASSLEGDGRNQPQHF. CDR3 nucleotides: TGTGCCAGCAGCTTGGAGGGGGACGGCCGCAATCAGCCCCAGCATTTT.

The rearrangement links TRBV25-1 to TRBJ1-6; 7 bases fit TRBD1. The CDR3 is 16 amino acids. Trimming at V came to 4 bases and at J to 5 bases, leaving 8 bases not matched to a gene. CDR1 and CDR2 from the germline V gene are MGHDK and SYGVNS. CDR3 loop: CASSGGMGQNNSPLHF. DNA of the CDR3: TGTGCCAGCAGTGGTGGGATGGGACAGAATAATTCACCCCTCCACTTT.

This rearrangement joins TRBV5-1 to TRBJ2-5; 10 positions match TRBD1. CDR1 is SGHRS and CDR2 is YFSETQ in the germline V gene. Trimming cost V 0 bases and J 2 bases; bases outside gene matches: 1. The CDR3 loop spans 15 amino acids. The CDR3 spells CASSLGQGAQETQYF. The CDR3 nucleotides are TGCGCCAGCAGCTTGGGACAGGGGGCGCAAGAGACCCAGTACTTC.

The gene calls are TRBV4-1 and TRBJ2-7; possibly TRBD1 for D (5 bases). Germline lookup yields CDR1 MGHRA and CDR2 YSYEKL. Trimming removed 3 bases from V and 2 bases from J, with 8 bases in between. The CDR3 loop spans 13 amino acids. In DNA, the CDR3 is TGCGCCAGCAGCCAGGACATAGCCTACGAGCAGTACTTC. This codes for CASSQDIAYEQYF.

In DNA, the CDR3 is TGCGCCAGCAGCTTCGCCCGAACCTCCTACGAGCAGTACTTC. It specifies CASSFARTSYEQYF. V usage is TRBV5-1 and J usage is TRBJ2-5; D is unresolved. The J call may be wrong; the DNA end is better matched by TRBJ2-7. Germline loops: CDR1 SGHRS, CDR2 YFSETQ. The CDR3 contains 14 residues.

J is TRBJ2-7 and V is TRBV6-6; 10 bases line up with TRBD2. The CDR3 sequence is 14 residues long. V shed 5 bases, J shed 3 bases, and the junction held 4 bases outside the gene matches. Germline loops: CDR1 MNHNY, CDR2 SVGAGI (reference sequence). The CDR3 nucleotides read TGTGCCAGCAGTCCCCGACTAGCGGGCTACGAGCAGTACTTC. Its protein product is CASSPRLAGYEQYF.

This rearrangement joins TRBV4-1 to TRBJ1-2; 7 bases line up with TRBD1. In germline, CDR1 is MGHRA, CDR2 YSYEKL. CDR3 length equals 16 residues. Germline trimming cut 1 base from V and 4 bases from J; bases unmatched to any gene: 9. The CDR3 bases are TGCGCCAGCAGCCAAGGGGCAGGTGACAGGGTCTATGGCTACACCTTC. This translates into CASSQGAGDRVYGYTF.

J is TRBJ1-4 and V is TRBV6-5, with a tentative D call TRBD1 (6 bases). Germline lookup yields CDR1 MNHEY and CDR2 SVGAGI. The CDR3 has 16 residues. The V and J ends lost 2 bases and 7 bases respectively, with 17 bases between them. The CDR3 reads CASSYGQGLLGEKLFF. CDR3 bases: TGTGCCAGCAGTTACGGCCAGGGGCTTTTGGGTGAAAAACTGTTTTTT.

This clone was detected only a few times. This rearrangement joins TRBV6-5 to TRBJ1-3; 7 bases map to TRBD1. Germline V gene sequence: CDR1 MNHEY, CDR2 SVGAGI. V lost 3 bases and J lost 8; bases outside the gene matches: 10. The CDR3 is 15 amino acids. CDR3 nucleotide sequence: TGTGCCAGCAGTTATGAGGCCGCAGGGGGATACACCATATATTTT. It yields the protein CASSYEAAGGYTIYF.

The chain employs TRBV6-1 and TRBJ1-5; TRBD1 matches at 8 bases. V was pared by 5 bases and J by 1 base, with 4 bases of the junction left unmatched. Germline V gene data show CDR1 as MNHNS and CDR2 as SASEGT. The CDR3 has 15 amino acids. As DNA, the CDR3 is TGTGCCAGCAGTCCAGACAGGGGAAGCAATCAGCCCCAGCATTTT. It specifies CASSPDRGSNQPQHF.

The chain links TRBV7-9 to TRBJ2-7, with 7 bases fitting TRBD1. Germline V gene lookup returns CDR1 SEHNR and CDR2 FQNEAQ (reference sequence). The CDR3 consists of 18 residues. V was clipped by 5 bases and J by 1 base; unmatched bases: 17. The CDR3 nucleotides are TGTGCCAGCAGCCACCCGGCGCGGACAGGACCAGTTTCCTACGAGCAGTACTTC. This sequence encodes CASSHPARTGPVSYEQYF.

Concerning this clone: In the same sample, other DNA sequences code for this CDR3. The chain combines TRBV30 with TRBJ1-2, with a possible D match to TRBD1 (5 bases). The CDR3 runs to 12 residues. The germline V and J ends were trimmed by 4 bases and 8 bases, with 14 bases remaining between them. Germline values: CDR1 GTSNPN, CDR2 SVGIG (reference sequence). CDR3 amino acids: CAWNPGLYGYTF. As DNA, the CDR3 is TGTGCCTGGAACCCGGGACTGTACGGCTACACCTTC.